This T cell receptor beta chain was sequenced in a study of shared T cell receptors in the human thymus. The V and J ends lost 0 bases and 1 base respectively, with 6 bases between them. The CDR3 consists of 15 residues. In germline, CDR1 is LGHNA, CDR2 YNFKEQ. Only in-frame clones appear in the TCRdb table, and some are missing; sequencing was by immunoSEQ multiplex PCR. There are roughly 500,000 clones in the sample; around 78% occur only once, and about 0.013% lies in the top ten. This same sample was also part of a study on human thymus T cells.

The specimen was thymocytes. The chain uses TRBV4-2 and TRBJ1-4; D may be TRBD1 (6 bases). This receptor was obtained from a boy under three years old with a congenital heart defect. CDR3 amino acids: CASSQEDRTNEKLFF. The CDR3 nucleotides are TGTGCCAGCAGCCAAGAGGACAGAACTAATGAAAAACTGTTTTTT.